A selection of T cell receptor beta chains follows, all from one sample in a study of blood T cells in healthy people across ages. Each CDR3 protein is one row after TCRdb ran MiXCR on the 5' RACE reads. The table shows some 700,000 distinct CDR3 sequences, with roughly 41% occurring only once. The sample was blood. The receptor set was obtained from a woman aged 60-75 years in good health. The CDR3 runs from the conserved cysteine through the conserved F or W. Each record gives: clone size, D gene, J gene, V gene, CDR3 protein, CDR3 DNA. D genes are given only for firm matches. The size field is filled for only some rows; it gives once, few, many or a size class.

size: -
D: -
J: TRBJ2-7
V: TRBV7-2
CDR3: CASSLAGQAPSYNEQYF
DNA: TGTGCCAGCAGCTTAGCGGGACAAGCCCCCTCCTACAATGAGCAGTACTTC

size: -
D: TRBD1
J: TRBJ2-2
V: TRBV10-3
CDR3: CAISDSQGAQTGELFF
DNA: TGTGCCATCAGTGACTCTCAGGGGGCGCAGACCGGGGAGCTGTTTTTT

size: -
D: TRBD2
J: TRBJ2-1
V: TRBV9
CDR3: CASSVVPSGTQTQFF
DNA: TGTGCCAGCAGCGTAGTCCCTAGCGGGACTCAGACCCAGTTCTTC

size: -
D: -
J: TRBJ1-5
V: TRBV15
CDR3: CATSRDWGQKDQPQHF
DNA: TGTGCCACCAGCAGAGATTGGGGCCAAAAAGATCAGCCCCAGCATTTT

size: -
D: -
J: TRBJ2-7
V: TRBV20-1
CDR3: CSTNVEGNEQYF
DNA: TGTAGTACAAACGTGGAGGGGAACGAGCAGTACTTC

size: few
D: TRBD2
J: TRBJ2-1
V: TRBV19
CDR3: CASSITSGRTSYNEQFF
DNA: TGTGCCAGTAGTATCACTAGCGGGAGAACATCCTACAATGAGCAGTTCTTC

size: -
D: -
J: TRBJ2-1
V: TRBV11-2
CDR3: CASTTMERLYNEQFF
DNA: TGTGCCAGCACCACCATGGAACGGCTGTACAATGAGCAGTTCTTC

size: few
D: TRBD1
J: TRBJ1-6
V: TRBV20-1
CDR3: CSAAGGNYNSPLHF
DNA: TGCAGTGCTGCAGGGGGGAACTATAATTCACCCCTCCACTTT

size: -
D: -
J: TRBJ2-7
V: TRBV28
CDR3: CASSSLDRPGYEQYF
DNA: TGTGCCAGCAGTTCGCTCGACAGGCCGGGGTACGAGCAGTACTTC

size: -
D: TRBD2
J: TRBJ2-7
V: TRBV6-2/TRBV6-3
CDR3: CASKAAGGAYNEQYF
DNA: TGTGCCAGCAAGGCAGCGGGAGGGGCCTACAATGAGCAGTACTTC

size: -
D: TRBD1
J: TRBJ2-7
V: TRBV7-6
CDR3: CASSLETGPYEQYF
DNA: TGTGCCAGCAGCTTGGAGACAGGGCCCTACGAGCAGTACTTC

size: few
D: TRBD1
J: TRBJ2-7
V: TRBV3-1
CDR3: CASSQGVTGEQYF
DNA: TGTGCCAGCAGCCAAGGGGTGACAGGGGAGCAGTACTTC

size: -
D: -
J: TRBJ2-1
V: TRBV20-1
CDR3: CSARSGQLDNEQFF
DNA: TGCAGTGCTAGATCGGGGCAATTGGACAATGAGCAGTTCTTC

size: many
D: TRBD1
J: TRBJ1-1
V: TRBV7-8
CDR3: CASSLGQGQFEAFF
DNA: TGTGCCAGCAGCCTCGGACAGGGGCAGTTTGAAGCTTTCTTT

size: few
D: -
J: TRBJ1-5
V: TRBV4-1
CDR3: CASSQDKQPQHF
DNA: TGCGCCAGCAGCCAAGATAAACAGCCCCAGCATTTT

size: -
D: TRBD2
J: TRBJ2-5
V: TRBV10-1
CDR3: CASSERVAGQETQYF
DNA: TGCGCCAGCAGTGAAAGGGTAGCGGGGCAAGAGACCCAGTACTTC

size: -
D: -
J: TRBJ2-3
V: TRBV20-1
CDR3: CSATGSQRADTQYF
DNA: TGCAGTGCCACCGGGTCCCAACGGGCAGATACGCAGTATTTT

size: -
D: -
J: TRBJ2-1
V: TRBV9
CDR3: CASSVGGGGGNEQFF
DNA: TGTGCCAGCAGCGTGGGAGGCGGTGGGGGCAATGAGCAGTTCTTC

size: -
D: -
J: TRBJ2-5
V: TRBV5-1
CDR3: CASSTGHKETQYF
DNA: TGCGCCAGCAGCACCGGACACAAAGAGACCCAGTACTTC

size: many
D: TRBD1
J: TRBJ2-7
V: TRBV29-1
CDR3: CSVARDRATYEQYF
DNA: TGCAGCGTTGCCCGGGACAGGGCGACCTACGAGCAGTACTTC

size: -
D: -
J: TRBJ2-5
V: TRBV5-1
CDR3: CASSLGILDGQETQYF
DNA: TGCGCCAGCAGCTTGGGGATACTTGATGGGCAAGAGACCCAGTACTTC

size: -
D: -
J: TRBJ2-1
V: TRBV7-3
CDR3: CASSVDGNEQFF
DNA: TGTGCCAGCAGTGTTGACGGCAATGAGCAGTTCTTC

size: -
D: TRBD2
J: TRBJ2-1
V: TRBV7-2
CDR3: CASSPQLAGGTNEQFF
DNA: TGTGCCAGCAGCCCGCAGCTAGCGGGGGGGACCAATGAGCAGTTCTTC

size: -
D: -
J: TRBJ2-7
V: TRBV6-5
CDR3: CASSYREPRGSYEQYF
DNA: TGTGCCAGCAGTTACCGAGAACCACGGGGATCCTACGAGCAGTACTTC

size: many
D: TRBD2
J: TRBJ2-3
V: TRBV9
CDR3: CASSVAAGDVADTQYF
DNA: TGTGCCAGCAGCGTAGCGGCGGGAGATGTTGCAGATACGCAGTATTTT

size: -
D: -
J: TRBJ1-2
V: TRBV20-1
CDR3: CSARDMGLANYGYTF
DNA: TGCAGTGCTAGAGATATGGGACTGGCTAACTATGGCTACACCTTC

size: many
D: TRBD2
J: TRBJ2-1
V: TRBV12-3/TRBV12-4
CDR3: CASSPGLAGDEQFF
DNA: TGTGCCAGCAGTCCGGGACTAGCGGGAGACGAGCAGTTCTTC

size: many
D: TRBD1
J: TRBJ2-7
V: TRBV29-1
CDR3: CSAQPGQGPYEQYF
DNA: TGCAGCGCACAGCCCGGACAGGGGCCCTACGAGCAGTACTTC

size: few
D: TRBD2
J: TRBJ2-7
V: TRBV20-1
CDR3: CSARVLAGEYNEQYF
DNA: TGCAGTGCTAGAGTTCTAGCGGGGGAATACAATGAGCAGTACTTC

size: -
D: -
J: TRBJ1-2
V: TRBV4-1
CDR3: CASSRSPGTGGYTF
DNA: TGCGCCAGCAGCCGTAGTCCAGGGACGGGGGGCTACACCTTC

size: few
D: TRBD1
J: TRBJ2-3
V: TRBV20-1
CDR3: CSAPRQGDTQYF
DNA: TGCAGTGCGCCCCGACAGGGGGATACGCAGTATTTT

size: many
D: -
J: TRBJ2-1
V: TRBV7-2
CDR3: CASSLGSYNEQFF
DNA: TGTGCCAGCAGCTTAGGGTCATACAATGAGCAGTTCTTC

size: few
D: -
J: TRBJ2-5
V: TRBV5-1
CDR3: CASSWDGAGETQYF
DNA: TGCGCCAGCAGCTGGGACGGGGCCGGAGAGACCCAGTACTTC

size: -
D: TRBD1
J: TRBJ2-5
V: TRBV6-1
CDR3: CASSSQGTSQETQYF
DNA: TGTGCCAGCAGTTCACAGGGGACAAGTCAAGAGACCCAGTACTTC

size: -
D: -
J: TRBJ2-4
V: TRBV21-1
CDR3: CASSKKAGMIKNIQYF
DNA: TGTGCCAGCAGCAAAAAGGCCGGGATGATAAAAAACATTCAGTACTTC

size: -
D: -
J: TRBJ1-2
V: TRBV3-1
CDR3: CASSQDRKGDWGGYTF
DNA: TGTGCCAGCAGCCAAGATCGGAAGGGGGATTGGGGTGGCTACACCTTC

size: -
D: -
J: TRBJ2-7
V: TRBV5-1
CDR3: CASSYSTEAYEQYF
DNA: TGCGCCAGCAGCTACTCGACAGAAGCCTACGAGCAGTACTTC

size: few
D: TRBD2
J: TRBJ2-2
V: TRBV11-2
CDR3: CASSLSGGDTGELFF
DNA: TGTGCCAGCAGCTTATCGGGGGGGGACACCGGGGAGCTGTTTTTT

size: -
D: TRBD1
J: TRBJ2-4
V: TRBV5-1
CDR3: CASSSFGTGEYLAKNIQYF
DNA: TGCGCCAGCAGCTCCTTTGGGACAGGGGAATACTTAGCCAAAAACATTCAGTACTTC

size: -
D: TRBD1
J: TRBJ1-5
V: TRBV27
CDR3: CASSSISFFTGVDQPQHF
DNA: TGTGCCAGCAGTTCAATAAGCTTCTTTACAGGGGTGGATCAGCCCCAGCATTTT

size: -
D: -
J: TRBJ2-7
V: TRBV12-3/TRBV12-4
CDR3: CASSLHPYYEQYF
DNA: TGTGCCAGCAGTTTACACCCGTACTACGAGCAGTACTTC

size: -
D: TRBD1
J: TRBJ2-3
V: TRBV29-1
CDR3: CSVAGAGGDTQYF
DNA: TGCAGCGTTGCTGGGGCAGGGGGCGATACGCAGTATTTT

size: -
D: TRBD2
J: TRBJ2-3
V: TRBV4-2
CDR3: CASSQGRGTRGDTQYF
DNA: TGTGCCAGCAGCCAAGGACGTGGGACTAGGGGGGATACGCAGTATTTT

size: few
D: -
J: TRBJ1-2
V: TRBV5-1
CDR3: CASSPGGRVLSYGYTF
DNA: TGCGCCAGCAGCCCTGGGGGCCGGGTCTTAAGCTATGGCTACACCTTC

size: few
D: -
J: TRBJ1-2
V: TRBV3-1
CDR3: CASSQDGGVGFYGYTF
DNA: TGTGCCAGCAGCCAAGATGGGGGAGTTGGCTTCTATGGCTACACCTTC

size: -
D: -
J: TRBJ2-7
V: TRBV29-1
CDR3: CSVVVQAREQYF
DNA: TGCAGCGTTGTCGTACAGGCCCGCGAGCAGTACTTC

size: -
D: -
J: TRBJ2-7
V: TRBV20-1
CDR3: CSARPRQYEQYF
DNA: TGCAGTGCTAGGCCCCGGCAGTACGAGCAGTACTTC

size: -
D: -
J: TRBJ1-2
V: TRBV6-5
CDR3: CASSYASSDYGYTF
DNA: TGTGCCAGCAGTTACGCTAGTTCAGACTATGGCTACACCTTC

size: -
D: -
J: TRBJ1-2
V: TRBV5-5
CDR3: CASSFLEGSYGYTF
DNA: TGTGCCAGCAGCTTCCTAGAGGGATCCTATGGCTACACCTTC

size: -
D: -
J: TRBJ1-4
V: TRBV29-1
CDR3: CSGRAAGNEKLFF
DNA: TGCAGCGGCCGAGCAGCGGGTAATGAAAAACTGTTTTTT

size: -
D: -
J: TRBJ2-3
V: TRBV6-5
CDR3: CASSYPGSTDTQYF
DNA: TGTGCCAGCAGTTACCCAGGTAGCACAGATACGCAGTATTTT

size: -
D: TRBD1
J: TRBJ2-6
V: TRBV9
CDR3: CASSGGDRAYSGANVLTF
DNA: TGTGCCAGCAGCGGAGGGGACAGGGCATACTCTGGGGCCAACGTCCTGACTTTC

size: -
D: -
J: TRBJ1-1
V: TRBV2
CDR3: CASSDREGRLNTEAFF
DNA: TGTGCCAGCAGCGATCGGGAGGGTAGGTTGAACACTGAAGCTTTCTTT

size: few
D: -
J: TRBJ1-2
V: TRBV7-2
CDR3: CASSFGGQYGYTF
DNA: TGTGCCAGCAGCTTCGGGGGGCAGTATGGCTACACCTTC

size: -
D: -
J: TRBJ1-4
V: TRBV20-1
CDR3: CSARTARDRGEKLFF
DNA: TGCAGTGCTAGAACCGCCCGGGATCGAGGGGAAAAACTGTTTTTT

size: -
D: TRBD1
J: TRBJ1-2
V: TRBV7-9
CDR3: CASSLPRVAGGYGYTF
DNA: TGTGCCAGCAGCTTACCCCGAGTCGCAGGGGGCTATGGCTACACCTTC

size: -
D: -
J: TRBJ1-5
V: TRBV7-6
CDR3: CASSLEAGKGNQPQHF
DNA: TGTGCCAGCAGCTTAGAGGCAGGGAAGGGCAATCAGCCCCAGCATTTT

size: many
D: -
J: TRBJ2-3
V: TRBV29-1
CDR3: CSPRGTTDTQYF
DNA: TGCAGCCCTCGGGGGACCACAGATACGCAGTATTTT